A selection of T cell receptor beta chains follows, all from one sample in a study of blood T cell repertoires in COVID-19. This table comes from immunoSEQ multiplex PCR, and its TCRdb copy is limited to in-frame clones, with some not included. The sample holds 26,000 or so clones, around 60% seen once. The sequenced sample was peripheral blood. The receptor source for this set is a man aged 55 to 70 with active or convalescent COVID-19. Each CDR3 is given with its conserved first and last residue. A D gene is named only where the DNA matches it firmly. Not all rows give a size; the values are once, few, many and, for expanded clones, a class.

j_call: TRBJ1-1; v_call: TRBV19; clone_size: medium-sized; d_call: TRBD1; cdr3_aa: CASSVRQGWSTEAFF; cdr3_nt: TGTGCCAGTAGTGTACGACAGGGATGGAGCACTGAAGCTTTCTTT
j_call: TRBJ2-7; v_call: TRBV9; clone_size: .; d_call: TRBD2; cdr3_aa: CASSLASGAYEQYF; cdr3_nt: TGTGCCAGCAGCCTCGCTAGCGGCGCCTACGAGCAGTACTTC
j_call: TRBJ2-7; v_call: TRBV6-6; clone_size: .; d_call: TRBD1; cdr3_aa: CASSSPDRVPYEQYF; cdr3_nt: TGTGCCAGCAGTTCCCCGGACAGGGTGCCCTACGAGCAGTACTTC
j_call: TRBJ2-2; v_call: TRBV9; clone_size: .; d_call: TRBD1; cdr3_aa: CASSVTGNAGELFF; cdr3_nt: TGTGCCAGCAGCGTGACAGGGAACGCCGGGGAGCTGTTTTTT
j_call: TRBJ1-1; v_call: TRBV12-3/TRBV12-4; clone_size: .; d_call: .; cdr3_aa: CAIILNTEAFF; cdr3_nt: TGTGCCATCATCCTGAACACTGAAGCTTTCTTT
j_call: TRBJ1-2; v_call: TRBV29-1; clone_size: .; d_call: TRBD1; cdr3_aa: CSVLTEGAAGYTF; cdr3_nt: TGCAGCGTCCTTACAGAGGGGGCGGCTGGCTACACCTTC
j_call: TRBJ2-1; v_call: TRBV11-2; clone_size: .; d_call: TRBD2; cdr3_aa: CASSFRLATYNEQFF; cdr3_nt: TGTGCCAGCAGCTTTCGACTAGCTACCTACAATGAGCAGTTCTTC
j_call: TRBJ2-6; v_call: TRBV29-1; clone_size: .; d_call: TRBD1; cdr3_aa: CSVGQGPGSGANVLTF; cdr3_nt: TGCAGCGTGGGACAGGGACCGGGGTCTGGGGCCAACGTCCTGACTTTC
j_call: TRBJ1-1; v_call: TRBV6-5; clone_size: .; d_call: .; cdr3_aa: CASSPSHWRNTEAFF; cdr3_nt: TGTGCCAGCAGTCCTAGCCACTGGAGAAACACTGAAGCTTTCTTT
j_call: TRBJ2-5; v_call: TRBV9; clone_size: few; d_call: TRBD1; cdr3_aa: CASSAWDRGETQYF; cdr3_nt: TGTGCCAGCAGCGCCTGGGACAGGGGGGAGACCCAGTACTTC
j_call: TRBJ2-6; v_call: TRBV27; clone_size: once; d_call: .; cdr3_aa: CASSALPGTIVSGANVLTF; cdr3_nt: TGTGCCAGCAGTGCCCTACCCGGGACAATTGTCTCTGGGGCCAACGTCCTGACTTTC
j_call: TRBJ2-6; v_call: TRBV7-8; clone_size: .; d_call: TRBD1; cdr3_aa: CASSPRTGGSSGANVLTF; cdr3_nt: TGTGCCAGCAGCCCCCGGACAGGGGGGAGCTCTGGGGCCAACGTCCTGACTTTC
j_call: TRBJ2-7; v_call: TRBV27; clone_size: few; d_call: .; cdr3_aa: CASSPRRETTYEQYF; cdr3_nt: TGTGCCAGCAGTCCCCGGAGGGAAACTACCTACGAGCAGTACTTC
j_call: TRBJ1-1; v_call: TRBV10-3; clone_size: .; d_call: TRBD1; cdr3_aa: CAISESAGKKNPGQGKAFF; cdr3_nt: TGTGCCATCAGTGAGTCTGCGGGCAAAAAGAACCCGGGACAGGGGAAAGCTTTCTTT
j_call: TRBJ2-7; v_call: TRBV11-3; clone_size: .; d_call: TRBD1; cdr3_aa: CASSLVFGTGVYEQYF; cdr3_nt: TGTGCCAGCAGCTTAGTATTTGGGACAGGGGTGTACGAGCAGTACTTC
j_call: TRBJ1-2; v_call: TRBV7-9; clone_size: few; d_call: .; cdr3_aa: CASSLERGYTF; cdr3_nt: TGTGCCAGCAGCTTAGAGAGGGGCTACACCTTC
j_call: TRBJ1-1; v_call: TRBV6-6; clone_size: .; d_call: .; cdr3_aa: CASSPSTGNTEAFF; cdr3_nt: TGTGCCAGCAGTCCTTCGACAGGGAACACTGAAGCTTTCTTT
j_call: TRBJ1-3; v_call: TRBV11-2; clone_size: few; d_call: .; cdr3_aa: CASSVGREGRNTIYF; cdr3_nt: TGTGCCAGCAGCGTTGGACGGGAGGGGAGAAACACCATATATTTT
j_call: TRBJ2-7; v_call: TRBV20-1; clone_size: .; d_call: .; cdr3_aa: CSASRGTNYEQYF; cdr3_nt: TGCAGTGCTAGTCGTGGTACAAACTACGAGCAGTACTTC
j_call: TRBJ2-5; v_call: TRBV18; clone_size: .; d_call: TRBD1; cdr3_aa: CASSPTGAQAETQYF; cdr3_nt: TGTGCCAGCTCACCGACAGGGGCCCAGGCCGAGACCCAGTACTTC
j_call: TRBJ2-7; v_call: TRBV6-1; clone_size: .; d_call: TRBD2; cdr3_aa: CASSENSGILYEQYF; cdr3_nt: TGTGCCAGCAGTGAGAATAGCGGGATTCTGTACGAGCAGTACTTC
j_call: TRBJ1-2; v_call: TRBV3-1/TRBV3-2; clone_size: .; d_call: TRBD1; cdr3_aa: CASSRLTGSSYGYTF; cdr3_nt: TGTGCCAGCAGCCGCCTGACAGGGAGCAGCTATGGCTACACCTTC
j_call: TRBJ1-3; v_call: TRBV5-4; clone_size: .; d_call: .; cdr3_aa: CASSLAGGSGNTIYF; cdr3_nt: TGTGCCAGCAGCTTGGCCGGGGGGTCCGGAAACACCATATATTTT
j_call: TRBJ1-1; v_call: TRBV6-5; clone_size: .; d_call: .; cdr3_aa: CASSRSTGNTEAFF; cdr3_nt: TGTGCCAGCAGCCGATCGACGGGGAACACTGAAGCTTTCTTT
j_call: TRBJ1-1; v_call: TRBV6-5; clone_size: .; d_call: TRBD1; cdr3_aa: CASSYSTGGKYTEAFF; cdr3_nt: TGTGCCAGCAGTTACTCGACAGGGGGCAAGTACACTGAAGCTTTCTTT
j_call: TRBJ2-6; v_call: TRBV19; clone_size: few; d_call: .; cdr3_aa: CASSILPMTGMGSGANVLTF; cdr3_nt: TGTGCCAGTAGTATATTACCGATGACAGGTATGGGCTCTGGGGCCAACGTCCTGACTTTC
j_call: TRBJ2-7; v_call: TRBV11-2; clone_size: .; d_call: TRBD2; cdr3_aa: CASSLTGGPSGPHYEQYF; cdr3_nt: TGTGCCAGCAGCTTAACGGGGGGGCCTTCCGGACCACACTACGAGCAGTACTTC
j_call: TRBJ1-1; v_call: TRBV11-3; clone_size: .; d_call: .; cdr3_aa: CASSSTGRTLNTEAFF; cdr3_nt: TGTGCCAGCAGCTCGACCGGACGGACTCTGAACACTGAAGCTTTCTTT
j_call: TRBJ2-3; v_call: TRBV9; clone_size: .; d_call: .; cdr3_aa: CASTRDTRNTDTQYF; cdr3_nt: TGTGCCAGCACAAGGGACACCCGCAACACAGATACGCAGTATTTT
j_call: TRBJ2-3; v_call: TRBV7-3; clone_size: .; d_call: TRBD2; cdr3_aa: CASSPGTSGTEDTQYF; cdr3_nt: TGTGCCAGCAGCCCCGGGACTAGCGGGACTGAAGATACGCAGTATTTT
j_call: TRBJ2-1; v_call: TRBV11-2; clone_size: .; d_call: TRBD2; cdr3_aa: CASSSIAGSYNEQFF; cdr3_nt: TGTGCCAGCAGCTCGATAGCGGGCTCCTACAATGAGCAGTTCTTC
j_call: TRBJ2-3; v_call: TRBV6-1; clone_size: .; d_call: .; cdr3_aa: CASSERGSKDTQYF; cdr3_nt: TGTGCCAGCAGTGAACGAGGCAGTAAGGATACGCAGTATTTT
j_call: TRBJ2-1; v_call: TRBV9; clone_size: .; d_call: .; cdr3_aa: CASSRDLVEQFF; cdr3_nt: TGTGCCAGCAGCCGGGACTTAGTAGAGCAGTTCTTC
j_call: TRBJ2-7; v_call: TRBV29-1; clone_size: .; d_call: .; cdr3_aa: CSVDLGGPGEQYF; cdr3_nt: TGCAGCGTTGATTTGGGGGGGCCGGGGGAGCAGTACTTC
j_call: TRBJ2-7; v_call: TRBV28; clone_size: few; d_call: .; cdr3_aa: CASRSTGNSKEQYF; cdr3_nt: TGTGCCAGCAGATCCACCGGGAACTCGAAAGAGCAGTACTTC
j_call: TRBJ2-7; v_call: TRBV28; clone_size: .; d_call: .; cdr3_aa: CASQSRRGSYEQYF; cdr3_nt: TGTGCCTCGCAAAGCAGGAGGGGCTCCTACGAGCAGTACTTC
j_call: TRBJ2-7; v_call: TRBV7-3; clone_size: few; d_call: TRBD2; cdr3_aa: CASSRTSGPYEQYF; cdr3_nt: TGTGCCAGCAGCCGGACTAGCGGTCCCTACGAGCAGTACTTC
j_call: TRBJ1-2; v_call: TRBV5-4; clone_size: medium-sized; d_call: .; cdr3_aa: CASSFVGGTGYGYTF; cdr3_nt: TGTGCCAGCAGCTTCGTCGGTGGCACGGGCTATGGCTACACCTTC
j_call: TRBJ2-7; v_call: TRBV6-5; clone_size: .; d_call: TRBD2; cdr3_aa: CASSLTGTSGSYEQYF; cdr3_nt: TGTGCCAGCAGTTTAACCGGGACTAGCGGCTCCTACGAGCAGTACTTC
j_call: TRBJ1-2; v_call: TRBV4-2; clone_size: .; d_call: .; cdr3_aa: CASSQSDTSNYGYTF; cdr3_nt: TGTGCCAGCAGCCAATCGGACACGTCTAACTATGGCTACACCTTC
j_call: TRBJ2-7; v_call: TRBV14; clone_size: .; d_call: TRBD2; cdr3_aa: CASSQARGRVGEQYF; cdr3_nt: TGTGCCAGCAGCCAAGCCCGCGGGAGGGTCGGCGAGCAGTACTTC